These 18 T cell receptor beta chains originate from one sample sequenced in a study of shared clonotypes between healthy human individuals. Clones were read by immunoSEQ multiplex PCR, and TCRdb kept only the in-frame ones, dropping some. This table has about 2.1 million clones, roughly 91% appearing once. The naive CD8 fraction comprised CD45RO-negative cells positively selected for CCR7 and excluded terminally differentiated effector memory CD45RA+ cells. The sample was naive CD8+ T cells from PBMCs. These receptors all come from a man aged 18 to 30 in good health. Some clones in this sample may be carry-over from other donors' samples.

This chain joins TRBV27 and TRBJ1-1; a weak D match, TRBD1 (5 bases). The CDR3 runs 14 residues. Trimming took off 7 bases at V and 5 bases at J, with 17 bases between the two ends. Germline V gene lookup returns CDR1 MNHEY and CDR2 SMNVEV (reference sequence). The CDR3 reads CASTPRGEGTEAFF. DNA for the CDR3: TGTGCCAGCACCCCACGGGGGGAGGGTACTGAAGCTTTCTTT.

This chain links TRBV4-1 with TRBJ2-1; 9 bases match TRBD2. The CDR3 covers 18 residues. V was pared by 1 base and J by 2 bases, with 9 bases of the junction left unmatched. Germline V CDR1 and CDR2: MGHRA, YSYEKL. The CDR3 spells CASSQGGAIAGAYNEQFF. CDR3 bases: TGCGCCAGCAGCCAAGGCGGTGCCATAGCGGGGGCCTACAATGAGCAGTTCTTC.

DNA of the CDR3: TGCGCCAGCATGGGGGGCATGAAGACCCAGTACTTC. This sequence encodes CASMGGMKTQYF. The chain has TRBV5-1 and TRBJ2-5; either TRBD1 or TRBD2 may supply D (6 bases each). Germline V CDR1 and CDR2: SGHRS, YFSETQ. This CDR3 contains 12 residues. V lost 6 bases and J 6 bases, leaving 12 bases between the germline ends. The full variable domain, with the rest looked up from reference TRBV5-1 and TRBJ2-5, is KAGVTQTPRYLIKTRGQQVTLSCSPISGHRSVSWYQQTPGQGLQFLFEYFSETQRNKGNFPGRFSGRQFSNSRSEMNVSTLELGDSALYLCASMGGMKTQYFGPGTRLLVL.

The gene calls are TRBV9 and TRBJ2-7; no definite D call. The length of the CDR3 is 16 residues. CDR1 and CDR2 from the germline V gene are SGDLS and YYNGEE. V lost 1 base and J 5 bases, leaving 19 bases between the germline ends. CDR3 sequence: CASSVMGRTVKDEQYF. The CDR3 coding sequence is TGTGCCAGCAGCGTAATGGGTAGGACCGTAAAGGACGAGCAGTACTTC. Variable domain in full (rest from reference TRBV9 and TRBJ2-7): DSGVTQTPKHLITATGQRVTLRCSPRSGDLSVYWYQQSLDQGLQFLIQYYNGEERAKGNILERFSAQQFPDLHSELNLSSLELGDSALYFCASSVMGRTVKDEQYFGPGTRLTVT.

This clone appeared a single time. In DNA form, the CDR3 reads TGTGCCAGCAGCTTAAACGGACAGGGGGCCTCCTCTGGGGCCAACGTCCTGACTTTC. The encoded protein is CASSLNGQGASSGANVLTF. This chain joins TRBV7-9 and TRBJ2-6, with TRBD1 matching over 11 bases. Germline CDR1 and CDR2: SEHNR and FQNEAQ (reference sequence). The J segment lost 0 bases and the V segment lost 2 bases, leaving 6 bases of the junction unmatched. The CDR3 covers 19 residues.

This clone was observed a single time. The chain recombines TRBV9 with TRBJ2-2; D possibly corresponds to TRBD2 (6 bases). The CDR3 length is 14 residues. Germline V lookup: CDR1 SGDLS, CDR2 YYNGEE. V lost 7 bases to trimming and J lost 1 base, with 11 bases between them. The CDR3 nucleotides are TGTGCCAGCGCCGAGGGAGGGAACACCGGGGAGCTGTTTTTT. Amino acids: CASAEGGNTGELFF.

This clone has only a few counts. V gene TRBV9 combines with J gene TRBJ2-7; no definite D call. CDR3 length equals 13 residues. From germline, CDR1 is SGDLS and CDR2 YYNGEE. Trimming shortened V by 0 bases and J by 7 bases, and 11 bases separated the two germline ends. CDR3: CASSVGFFGEQYF. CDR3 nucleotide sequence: TGTGCCAGCAGCGTAGGGTTCTTCGGAGAGCAGTACTTC.

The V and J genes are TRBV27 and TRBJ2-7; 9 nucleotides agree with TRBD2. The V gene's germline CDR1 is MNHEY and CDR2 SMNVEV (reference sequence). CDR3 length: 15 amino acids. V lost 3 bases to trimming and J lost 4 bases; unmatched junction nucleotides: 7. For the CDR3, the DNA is TGTGCCAGCAGTTTTTTTGGCGGGAGGGTTTACGAGCAGTACTTC. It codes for CASSFFGGRVYEQYF.

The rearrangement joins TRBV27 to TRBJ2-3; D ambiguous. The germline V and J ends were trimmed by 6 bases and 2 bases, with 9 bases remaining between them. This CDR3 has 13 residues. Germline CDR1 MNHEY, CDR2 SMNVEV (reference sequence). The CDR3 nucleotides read TGTGCCAGCAGCCTTGGTTACACAGATACGCAGTATTTT. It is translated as CASSLGYTDTQYF.

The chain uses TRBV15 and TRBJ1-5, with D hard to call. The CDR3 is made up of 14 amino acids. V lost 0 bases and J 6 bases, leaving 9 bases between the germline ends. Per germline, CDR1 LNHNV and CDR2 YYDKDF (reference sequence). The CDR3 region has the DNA TGTGCCACCAGCAGAGATCGAGGTATTCAGCCCCAGCATTTT. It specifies CATSRDRGIQPQHF.

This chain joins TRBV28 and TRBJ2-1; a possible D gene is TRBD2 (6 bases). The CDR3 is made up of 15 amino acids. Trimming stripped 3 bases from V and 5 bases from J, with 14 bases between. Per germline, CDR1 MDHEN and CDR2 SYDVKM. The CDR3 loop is CASSFGAGRHNEQFF. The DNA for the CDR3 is TGTGCCAGCAGTTTCGGCGCGGGACGACACAATGAGCAGTTCTTC.

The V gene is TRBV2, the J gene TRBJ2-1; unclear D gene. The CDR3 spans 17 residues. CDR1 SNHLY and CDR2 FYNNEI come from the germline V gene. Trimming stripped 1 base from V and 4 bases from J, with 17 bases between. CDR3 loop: CASSEEWRTRIYNEQFF. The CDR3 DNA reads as TGTGCCAGCAGTGAAGAATGGCGGACCCGAATTTACAATGAGCAGTTCTTC.

The CDR3 loop is CASSQNVGVFTGELFF. Here the CDR3 DNA reads TGCGCCAGCAGCCAGAACGTTGGGGTTTTCACCGGGGAGCTGTTTTTT. The rearrangement uses TRBV4-1 and TRBJ2-2, with D unresolved. V was trimmed by 3 bases and J by 4 bases, leaving 15 bases between them. The CDR3 runs to 16 residues. Germline CDR1 is MGHRA and CDR2 is YSYEKL.

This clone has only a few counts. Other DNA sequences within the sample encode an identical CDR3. The DNA of the CDR3 is TGTGCCAGCAGCTTAGCGGTGGGCACTGAAGCTTTCTTT. Amino acids: CASSLAVGTEAFF. The chain carries TRBV7-8 and TRBJ1-1; D uncertain. The CDR3 has 13 residues. From germline, CDR1 is SGHVS and CDR2 FQNEAQ. Trimming stripped 0 bases from V and 4 bases from J, with 6 bases between.

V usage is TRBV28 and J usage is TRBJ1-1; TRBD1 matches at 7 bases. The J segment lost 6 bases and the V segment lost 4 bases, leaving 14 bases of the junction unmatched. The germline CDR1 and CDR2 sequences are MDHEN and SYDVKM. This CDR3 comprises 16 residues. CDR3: CASSSDRADSVAEAFF. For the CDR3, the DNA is TGTGCCAGCAGTTCAGACAGGGCCGACTCAGTTGCTGAAGCTTTCTTT.

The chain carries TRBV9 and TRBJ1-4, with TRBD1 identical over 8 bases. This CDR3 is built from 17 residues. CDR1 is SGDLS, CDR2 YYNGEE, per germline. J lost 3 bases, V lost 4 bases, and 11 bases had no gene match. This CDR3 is CASSLQGGTGPNEKLFF. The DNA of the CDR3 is TGTGCCAGCAGCTTACAAGGGGGGACAGGACCTAATGAAAAACTGTTTTTT.

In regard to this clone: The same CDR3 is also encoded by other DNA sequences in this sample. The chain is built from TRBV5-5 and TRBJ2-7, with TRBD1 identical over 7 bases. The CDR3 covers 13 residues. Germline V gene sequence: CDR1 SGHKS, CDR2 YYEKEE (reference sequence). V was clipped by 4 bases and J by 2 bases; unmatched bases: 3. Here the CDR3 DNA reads TGTGCCAGCAGCCCTGGGACAGCCTACGAGCAGTACTTC. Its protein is CASSPGTAYEQYF.

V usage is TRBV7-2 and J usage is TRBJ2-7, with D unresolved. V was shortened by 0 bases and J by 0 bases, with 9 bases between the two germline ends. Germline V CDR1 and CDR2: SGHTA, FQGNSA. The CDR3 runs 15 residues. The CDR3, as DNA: TGTGCCAGCAGCTTAGCTTGGACGAACTCCTACGAGCAGTACTTC. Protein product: CASSLAWTNSYEQYF. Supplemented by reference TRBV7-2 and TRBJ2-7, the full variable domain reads GAGVSQSPSNKVTEKGKDVELRCDPISGHTALYWYRQSLGQGLEFLIYFQGNSAPDKSGLPSDRFSAERTGGSVSTLTIQRTQQEDSAVYLCASSLAWTNSYEQYFGPGTRLTVT.